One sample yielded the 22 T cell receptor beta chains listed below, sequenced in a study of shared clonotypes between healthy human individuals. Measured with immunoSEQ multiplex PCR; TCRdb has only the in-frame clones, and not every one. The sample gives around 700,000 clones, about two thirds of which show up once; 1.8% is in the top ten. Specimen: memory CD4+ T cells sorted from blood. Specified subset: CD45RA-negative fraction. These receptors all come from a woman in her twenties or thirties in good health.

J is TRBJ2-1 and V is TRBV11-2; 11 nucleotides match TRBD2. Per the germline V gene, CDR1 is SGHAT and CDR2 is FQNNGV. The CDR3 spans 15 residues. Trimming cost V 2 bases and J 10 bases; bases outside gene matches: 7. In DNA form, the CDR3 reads TGTGCCAGCAGCTTAACTAGCGGGGGCCTGTGGGAGCAGTTCTTC. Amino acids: CASSLTSGGLWEQFF. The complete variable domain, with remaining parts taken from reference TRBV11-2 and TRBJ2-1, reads EAGVAQSPRYKIIEKRQSVAFWCNPISGHATLYWYQQILGQGPKLLIQFQNNGVVDDSQLPKDRFSAERLKGVDSTLKIQPAKLEDSAVYLCASSLTSGGLWEQFFGPGTRLTVL.

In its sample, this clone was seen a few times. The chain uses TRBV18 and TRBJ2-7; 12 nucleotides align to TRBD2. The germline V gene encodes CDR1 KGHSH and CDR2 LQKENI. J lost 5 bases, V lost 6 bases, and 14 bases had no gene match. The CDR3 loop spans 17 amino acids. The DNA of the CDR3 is TGTGCCAGCTCCTCCCTACAGACTAGCGGGAGAGGGGACGAGCAGTACTTC. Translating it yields CASSSLQTSGRGDEQYF.

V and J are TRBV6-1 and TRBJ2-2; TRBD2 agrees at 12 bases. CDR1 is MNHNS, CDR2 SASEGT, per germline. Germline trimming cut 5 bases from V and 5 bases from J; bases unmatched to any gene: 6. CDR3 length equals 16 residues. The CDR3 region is CASSKGLAGHTGELFF. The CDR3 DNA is TGTGCCAGCAGTAAAGGACTAGCGGGACATACCGGGGAGCTGTTTTTT.

CDR3 coding DNA: TGTGCCAGCAGTTTATCGAGGGCTGATTACGAGCAGTACTTC. It encodes CASSLSRADYEQYF. The chain has TRBV27 and TRBJ2-7, with D possibly being TRBD2 (5 bases). The CDR3 loop spans 14 amino acids. V dropped 0 bases and J dropped 4 bases, with 10 bases sitting between them. The germline gives CDR1 MNHEY, CDR2 SMNVEV (reference sequence).

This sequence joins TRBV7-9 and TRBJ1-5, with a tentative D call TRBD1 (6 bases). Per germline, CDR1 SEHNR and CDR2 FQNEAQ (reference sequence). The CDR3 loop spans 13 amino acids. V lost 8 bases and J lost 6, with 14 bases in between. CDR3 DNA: TGTGCCAGCGCAGGGGAAGAGGGTCAGCCCCAGCATTTT. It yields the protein CASAGEEGQPQHF.

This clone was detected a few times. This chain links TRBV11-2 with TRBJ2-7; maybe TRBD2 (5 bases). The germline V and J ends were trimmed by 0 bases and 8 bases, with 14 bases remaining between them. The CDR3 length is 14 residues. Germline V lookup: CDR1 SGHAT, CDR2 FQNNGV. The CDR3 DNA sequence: TGTGCCAGCAGCTTAGATGTAGCGAGCTTCCAGCAGTACTTC. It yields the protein CASSLDVASFQQYF.

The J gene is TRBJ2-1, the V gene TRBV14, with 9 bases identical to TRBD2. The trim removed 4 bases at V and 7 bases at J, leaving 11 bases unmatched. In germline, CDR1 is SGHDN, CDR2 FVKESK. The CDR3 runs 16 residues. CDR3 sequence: CASSPGTSSGRNEQFF. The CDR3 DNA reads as TGTGCCAGCAGCCCCGGGACTAGCTCGGGGAGGAATGAGCAGTTCTTC.

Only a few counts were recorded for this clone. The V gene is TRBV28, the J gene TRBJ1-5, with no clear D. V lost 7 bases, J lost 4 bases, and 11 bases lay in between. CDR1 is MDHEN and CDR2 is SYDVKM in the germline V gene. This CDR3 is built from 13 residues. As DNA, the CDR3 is TGTGCCAGCACTCCGACGAGGAATCAGCCCCAGCATTTT. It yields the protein CASTPTRNQPQHF.

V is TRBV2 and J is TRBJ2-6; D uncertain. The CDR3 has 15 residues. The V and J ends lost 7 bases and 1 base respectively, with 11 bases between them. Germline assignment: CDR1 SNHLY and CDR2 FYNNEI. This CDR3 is CASTKPGSGANVLTF. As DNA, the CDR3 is TGTGCCAGCACGAAACCCGGGTCTGGGGCCAACGTCCTGACTTTC. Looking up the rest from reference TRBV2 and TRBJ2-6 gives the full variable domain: EPEVTQTPSHQVTQMGQEVILRCVPISNHLYFYWYRQILGQKVEFLVSFYNNEISEKSEIFDDQFSVERPDGSNFTLKIRSTKLEDSAMYFCASTKPGSGANVLTFGAGSRLTVL.

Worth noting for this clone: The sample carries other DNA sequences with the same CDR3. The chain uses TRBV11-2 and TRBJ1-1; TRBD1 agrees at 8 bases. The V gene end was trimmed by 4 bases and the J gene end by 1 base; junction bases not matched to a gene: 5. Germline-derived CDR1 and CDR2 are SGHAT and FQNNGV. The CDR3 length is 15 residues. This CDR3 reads CASSSSDRANTEAFF. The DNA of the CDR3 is TGTGCCAGCAGCTCGTCGGACAGGGCGAACACTGAAGCTTTCTTT.

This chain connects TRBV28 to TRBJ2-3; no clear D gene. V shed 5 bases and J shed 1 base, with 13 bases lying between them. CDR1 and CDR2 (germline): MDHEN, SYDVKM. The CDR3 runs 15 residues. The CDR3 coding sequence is TGTGCCAGCAGTGTCACCAGGAGAGGCACAGATACGCAGTATTTT. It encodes CASSVTRRGTDTQYF.

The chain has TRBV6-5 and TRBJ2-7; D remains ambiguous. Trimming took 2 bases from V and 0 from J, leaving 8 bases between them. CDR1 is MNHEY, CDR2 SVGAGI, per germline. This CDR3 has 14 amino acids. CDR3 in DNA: TGTGCCAGCAGTTACGGCAGGCTCTCCTACGAGCAGTACTTC. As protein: CASSYGRLSYEQYF.

The CDR3 nucleotides read TGTGCCGCCTCCAGCGAGGGCACAGATACGCAGTATTTT. Translation gives CAASSEGTDTQYF. This sequence joins TRBV10-3 and TRBJ2-3; the D is unclear. V was trimmed by 11 bases and J by 1 base, leaving 13 bases between them. The germline V gene encodes CDR1 ENHRY and CDR2 SYGVKD. The CDR3 has 13 amino acids.

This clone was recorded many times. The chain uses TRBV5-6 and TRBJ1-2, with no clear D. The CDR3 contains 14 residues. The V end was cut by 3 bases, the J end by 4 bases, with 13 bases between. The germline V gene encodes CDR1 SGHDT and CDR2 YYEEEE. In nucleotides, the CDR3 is TGTGCCAGCAGCTCTGGCTGGGAAGGCTATGGCTACACCTTC. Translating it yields CASSSGWEGYGYTF.

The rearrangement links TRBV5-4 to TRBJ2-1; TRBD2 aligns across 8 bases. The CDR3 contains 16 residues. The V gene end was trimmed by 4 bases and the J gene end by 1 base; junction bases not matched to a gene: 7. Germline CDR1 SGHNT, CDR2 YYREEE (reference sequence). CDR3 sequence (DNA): TGTGCCAGCAGCAGACCAACTAGCGGTTCCTACAATGAGCAGTTCTTC. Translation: CASSRPTSGSYNEQFF.

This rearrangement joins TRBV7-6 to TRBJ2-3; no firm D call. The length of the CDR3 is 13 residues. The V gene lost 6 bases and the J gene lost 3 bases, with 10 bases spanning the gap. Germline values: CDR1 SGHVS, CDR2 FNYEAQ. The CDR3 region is CASSSQETDTQYF. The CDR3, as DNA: TGTGCCAGCAGTTCCCAGGAGACAGATACGCAGTATTTT.

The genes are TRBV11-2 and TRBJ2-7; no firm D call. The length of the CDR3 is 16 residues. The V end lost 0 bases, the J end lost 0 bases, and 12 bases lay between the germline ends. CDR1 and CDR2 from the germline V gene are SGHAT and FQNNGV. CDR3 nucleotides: TGTGCCAGCAGCTTAGAATTGGGAAGTTACTCCTACGAGCAGTACTTC. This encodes CASSLELGSYSYEQYF.

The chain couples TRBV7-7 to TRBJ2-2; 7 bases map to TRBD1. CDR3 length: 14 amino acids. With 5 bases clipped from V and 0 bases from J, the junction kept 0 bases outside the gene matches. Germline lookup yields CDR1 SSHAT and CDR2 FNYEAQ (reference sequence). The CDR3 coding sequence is TGTGCCAGCAGCGGGACAGCGAACACCGGGGAGCTGTTTTTT. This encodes CASSGTANTGELFF.

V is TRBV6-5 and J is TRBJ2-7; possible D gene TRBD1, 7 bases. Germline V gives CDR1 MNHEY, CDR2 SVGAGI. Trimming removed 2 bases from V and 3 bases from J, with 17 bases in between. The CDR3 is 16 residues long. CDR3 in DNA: TGTGCCAGCAGTTACCTACTCGGAGGGGGCTACTACGAGCAGTACTTC. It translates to CASSYLLGGGYYEQYF.

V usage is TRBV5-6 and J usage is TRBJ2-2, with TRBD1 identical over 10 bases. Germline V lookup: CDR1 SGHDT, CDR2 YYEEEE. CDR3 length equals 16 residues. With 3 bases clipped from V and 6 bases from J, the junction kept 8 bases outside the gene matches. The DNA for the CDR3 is TGTGCCAGCAGCTCCATCGGACAGGGGGGGGCCGGGGAGCTGTTTTTT. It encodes CASSSIGQGGAGELFF.

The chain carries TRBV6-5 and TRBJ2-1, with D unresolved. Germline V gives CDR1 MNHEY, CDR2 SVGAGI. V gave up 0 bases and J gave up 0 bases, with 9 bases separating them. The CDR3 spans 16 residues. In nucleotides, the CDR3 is TGTGCCAGCAGTTACTCGGGTTTAAGCTCCTACAATGAGCAGTTCTTC. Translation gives CASSYSGLSSYNEQFF.

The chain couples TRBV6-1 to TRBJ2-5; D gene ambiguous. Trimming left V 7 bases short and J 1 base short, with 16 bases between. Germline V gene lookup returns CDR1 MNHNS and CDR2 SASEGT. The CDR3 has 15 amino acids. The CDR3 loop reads CASTKVMGSQETQYF. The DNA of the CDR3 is TGTGCCAGCACCAAGGTTATGGGGTCCCAAGAGACCCAGTACTTC.